This entry lists 3 T cell receptor beta chains sequenced from one sample in a study of early T cells in non-severe SARS-CoV-2 infection. MiXCR was run by TCRdb on the 5' RACE reads, yielding one entry per CDR3 protein. The sample consists of over 50,000 distinct CDR3 sequences, under 8.5% of them appearing once. The sequenced sample consisted of whole blood. Receptor source: an adult who was a healthcare worker with PCR-confirmed SARS-CoV-2 infection or an uninfected control (not recorded which).

The J gene is TRBJ1-6, the V gene TRBV4-1; 11 nucleotides align to TRBD1. V lost 5 bases, J lost 10 bases, and 10 bases stayed unmatched. CDR3 length equals 16 residues. The germline V gene encodes CDR1 MGHRA and CDR2 YSYEKL. The CDR3 loop is CASSSSGGTGGSPLHF. The CDR3 DNA sequence: TGCGCCAGCAGCTCCAGCGGAGGGACAGGGGGATCACCCCTCCACTTT.

This clonotype has just a few counts. The chain uses TRBV11-2 and TRBJ2-1, with TRBD2 matching 9 bases. CDR1 and CDR2 from the germline V gene are SGHAT and FQNNGV. The V segment lost 8 bases and the J segment 4 bases; nucleotides outside the gene matches: 12. The CDR3 totals 16 residues. The CDR3 DNA is TGTGCCAGCGGTTCAGGGGGGACTAGCAATTACAATGAGCAGTTCTTC. This translates into CASGSGGTSNYNEQFF.

The genes are TRBV20-1 and TRBJ2-3; the D is unclear. CDR1 and CDR2 from the germline V gene are DFQATT and SNEGSKA (reference sequence). This CDR3 contains 15 residues. Trimming left V 4 bases short and J 6 bases short, with 20 bases between. The CDR3 bases are TGCAGTGCTACGGAAAACTTTATCAGCGAGGATACGCAGTATTTT. Translated, it gives CSATENFISEDTQYF.